Each of the 2 T cell receptor beta chains below was sequenced from the same sample in a study of T cell responses to AZD1222 COVID-19 vaccine. This table comes from immunoSEQ multiplex PCR, and its TCRdb copy is limited to in-frame clones, with some not included. The sample shows about 120,000 clones, approximately 90% of them seen only once. Sequenced material: peripheral blood, taken on day 0 of AZD1222 vaccination. All receptors derive from an adult in good health.

This sequence joins TRBV6-5 and TRBJ1-3, with a possible D match to TRBD1 (6 bases). The CDR3 covers 15 residues. V lost 3 bases and J lost 4, with 13 bases in between. Per germline, CDR1 MNHEY and CDR2 SVGAGI. The CDR3 nucleotides are TGTGCCAGCAGTTATTCAGGGGTCAGAGGAAACACCATATATTTT. The encoded protein is CASSYSGVRGNTIYF.

The J gene is TRBJ2-1, the V gene TRBV7-3; a weak D match, TRBD1 (5 bases). Germline CDR1 SGHTA, CDR2 FQGTGA. The CDR3 is made up of 12 amino acids. Trimming shortened V by 2 bases and J by 7 bases, and 6 bases separated the two germline ends. CDR3 coding DNA: TGTGCCAGCAGCTTACCAGGGAATGAGCAGTTCTTC. Protein sequence: CASSLPGNEQFF.